The source of this TCR beta chain is a study of follicular helper T cells after annual influenza vaccination. Study background: Some donors were sampled over the 2013-2014, 2014-2015 and 2015-2016 vaccinations. Overall study findings and caveats: Productive TCRB sequences came from only about 10-22% of cells.

Time point here: 2014-2015 season, pre-vaccination. Excluded were substance abuse, HIV/AIDS, active cancer, immunomodulatory drugs and active illness. Sorted cTfh were non-naive CD4+CXCR5+PD-1+, either ICOS+CD38+ or ICOS-CD38-. The sample holds a few counts of this clone. The antigen is undetermined. Here immunoSEQ multiplex PCR was the method, and the copy in TCRdb shows in-frame clones only, minus some. This sample carries around 25,000 clones, approximately 80% of them seen once, and the ten largest clones take roughly 1.1%. The V gene lost 11 bases and the J gene lost 10 bases, with 21 bases spanning the gap. In germline, CDR1 is LNHDA, CDR2 SQIVND (reference sequence). The CDR3 spans 13 residues.

This TCR was recovered from an adult who received the influenza vaccine. The chain recombines TRBV19 with TRBJ2-1; TRBD2 is a possible D gene (5 bases). Sequencing used CXCR5+ CD38- circulating T follicular helper cells from blood, obtained on the day of influenza vaccination. Subset described: circulating Tfh, non-naive CD4+CXCR5+PD-1+ (ICOS+CD38+ or ICOS-CD38-). The CDR3 DNA reads as TGTGCCGTCTGCCACCCGGGATCGCGGGAGCAGTTCTTC. As protein: CAVCHPGSREQFF.